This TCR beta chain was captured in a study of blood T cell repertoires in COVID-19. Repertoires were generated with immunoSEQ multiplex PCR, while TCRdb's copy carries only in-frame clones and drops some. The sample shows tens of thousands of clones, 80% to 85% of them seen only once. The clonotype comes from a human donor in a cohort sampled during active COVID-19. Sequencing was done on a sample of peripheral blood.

The CDR3 is CASSIQGSEQYF. CDR3 sequence (DNA): TGTGCCAGTAGTATACAGGGGAGCGAGCAGTACTTC. The J gene is TRBJ2-7, the V gene TRBV19, with a tentative D call TRBD1 (6 bases). CDR1 and CDR2 from the germline V gene are LNHDA and SQIVND (reference sequence). The CDR3 totals 12 residues. The V end lost 2 bases, the J end lost 6 bases, and 8 bases lay between the germline ends.